This T cell receptor (beta chain) was identified during a study of shared clonotypes between healthy human individuals. The data were produced by immunoSEQ multiplex PCR, yet TCRdb's version contains in-frame clones alone and is incomplete. The repertoire holds over 950,000 clones, with around three quarters as singletons. Findings of the study overall: Sharing across four donors was seen in roughly 5% of naive CD4 clonotypes.

Notes on this clone: Its antigen is undetermined.

The germline V gene has CDR1 SNHLY and CDR2 FYNNEI. The CDR3 loop spans 14 amino acids. V gave up 3 bases and J gave up 1 base, with 9 bases separating them. The chain links TRBV2 to TRBJ1-1; a weak D match, TRBD1 (5 bases). The sequence derives from a man between 18 and 29 years old in good health. Some clones in this sample may be carry-over from other donors' samples. The source material was memory CD4+ T cells from PBMCs. Subset of the sample: CD45RA-negative fraction. The chain's CDR3 is CASSDLGGNTEAFF. The CDR3 nucleotides read TGTGCCAGCAGTGATCTGGGGGGGAACACTGAAGCTTTCTTT.